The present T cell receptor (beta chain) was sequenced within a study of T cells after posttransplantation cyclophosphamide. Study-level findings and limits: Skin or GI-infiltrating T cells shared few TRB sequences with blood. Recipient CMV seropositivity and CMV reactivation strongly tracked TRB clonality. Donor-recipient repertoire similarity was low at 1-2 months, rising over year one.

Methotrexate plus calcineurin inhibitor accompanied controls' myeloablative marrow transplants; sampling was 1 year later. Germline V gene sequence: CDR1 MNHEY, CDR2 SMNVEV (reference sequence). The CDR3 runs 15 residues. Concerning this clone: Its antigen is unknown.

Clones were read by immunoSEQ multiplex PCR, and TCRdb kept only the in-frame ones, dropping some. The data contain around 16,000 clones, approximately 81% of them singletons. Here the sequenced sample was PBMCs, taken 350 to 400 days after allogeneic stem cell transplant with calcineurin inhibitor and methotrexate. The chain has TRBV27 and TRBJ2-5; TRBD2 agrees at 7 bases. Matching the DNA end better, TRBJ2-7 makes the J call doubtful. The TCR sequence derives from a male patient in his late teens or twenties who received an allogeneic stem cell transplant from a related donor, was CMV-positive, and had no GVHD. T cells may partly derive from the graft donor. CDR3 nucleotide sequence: TGTGCCAGCAGTTCCATGGGGGGGACCGGGTACGAGCAGTACTTC. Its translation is CASSSMGGTGYEQYF.